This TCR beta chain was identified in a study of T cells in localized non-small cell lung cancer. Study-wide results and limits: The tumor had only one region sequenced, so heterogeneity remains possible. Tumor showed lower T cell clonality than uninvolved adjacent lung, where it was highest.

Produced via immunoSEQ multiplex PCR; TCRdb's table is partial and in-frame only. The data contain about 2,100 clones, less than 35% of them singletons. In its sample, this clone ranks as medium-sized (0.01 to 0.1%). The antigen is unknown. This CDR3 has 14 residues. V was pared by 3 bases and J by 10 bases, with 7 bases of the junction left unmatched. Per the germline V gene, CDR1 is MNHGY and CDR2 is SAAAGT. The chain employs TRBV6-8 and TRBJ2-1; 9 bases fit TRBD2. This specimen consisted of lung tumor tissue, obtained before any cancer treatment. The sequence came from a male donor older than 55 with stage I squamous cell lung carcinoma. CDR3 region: CASSYRLAGTEQFF. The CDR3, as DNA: TGTGCCAGCAGTTATCGGCTAGCGGGAACCGAGCAGTTCTTC.